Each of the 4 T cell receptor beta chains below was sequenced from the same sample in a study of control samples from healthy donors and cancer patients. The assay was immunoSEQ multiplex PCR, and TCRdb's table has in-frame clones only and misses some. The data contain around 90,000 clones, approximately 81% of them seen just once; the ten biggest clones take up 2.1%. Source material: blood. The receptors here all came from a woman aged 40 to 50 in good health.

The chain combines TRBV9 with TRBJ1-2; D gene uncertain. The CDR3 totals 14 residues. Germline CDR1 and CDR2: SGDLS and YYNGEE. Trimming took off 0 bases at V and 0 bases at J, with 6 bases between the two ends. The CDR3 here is CASSVVPANYGYTF. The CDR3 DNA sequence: TGTGCCAGCAGCGTAGTACCAGCTAACTATGGCTACACCTTC.

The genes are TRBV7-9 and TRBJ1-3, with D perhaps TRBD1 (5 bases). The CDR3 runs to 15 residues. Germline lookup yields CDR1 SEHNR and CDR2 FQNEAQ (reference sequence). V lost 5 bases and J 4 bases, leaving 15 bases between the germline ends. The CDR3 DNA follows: TGTGCCAGCAGCCACCCCGGGGGTACGGGAAACACCATATATTTT. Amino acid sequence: CASSHPGGTGNTIYF.

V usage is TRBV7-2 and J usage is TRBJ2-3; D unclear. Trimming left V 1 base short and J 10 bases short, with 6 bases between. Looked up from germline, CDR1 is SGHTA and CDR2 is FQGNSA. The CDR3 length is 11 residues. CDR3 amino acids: CASSLGSPQYF. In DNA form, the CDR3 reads TGTGCCAGCAGCTTAGGGTCTCCGCAGTATTTT.

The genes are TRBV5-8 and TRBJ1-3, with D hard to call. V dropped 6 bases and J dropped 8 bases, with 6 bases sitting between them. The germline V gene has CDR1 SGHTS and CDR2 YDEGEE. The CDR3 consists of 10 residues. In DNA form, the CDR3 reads TGTGCCAGCATGATGGACACCATATATTTT. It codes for CASMMDTIYF.